This TCR beta chain is from a study of OX40 agonist ivuxolimab in advanced cancers. General study points: At 0.1 to 3.0 mg/kg and by week 6, clonal expansion occurred in CD4+ and CD8+ blood T cells.

Generated by immunoSEQ multiplex PCR, the TCRdb table keeps only in-frame clones and is missing some. In the table there are roughly 67,000 clones, roughly 86% of which are singletons. The CDR3 totals 12 residues. Germline lookup yields CDR1 GTSNPN and CDR2 SVGIG (reference sequence). V gave up 2 bases and J gave up 5 bases, with 10 bases separating them. As regards this clone: The antigen remains undetermined.

The chain has TRBV30 and TRBJ2-7; D tentatively reads TRBD1 or TRBD2 (7 bases each). The specimen comprised CD4+ or CD8+ T cells sorted from blood, sampled in a trial of the OX40 agonist ivuxolimab. The source is an adult with an advanced solid tumor such as melanoma, head and neck, liver or kidney cancer. Here the CDR3 DNA reads TGTGCCTGGAGTCCAGGGGGGGACGAGCAGTACTTC. The encoded protein is CAWSPGGDEQYF.